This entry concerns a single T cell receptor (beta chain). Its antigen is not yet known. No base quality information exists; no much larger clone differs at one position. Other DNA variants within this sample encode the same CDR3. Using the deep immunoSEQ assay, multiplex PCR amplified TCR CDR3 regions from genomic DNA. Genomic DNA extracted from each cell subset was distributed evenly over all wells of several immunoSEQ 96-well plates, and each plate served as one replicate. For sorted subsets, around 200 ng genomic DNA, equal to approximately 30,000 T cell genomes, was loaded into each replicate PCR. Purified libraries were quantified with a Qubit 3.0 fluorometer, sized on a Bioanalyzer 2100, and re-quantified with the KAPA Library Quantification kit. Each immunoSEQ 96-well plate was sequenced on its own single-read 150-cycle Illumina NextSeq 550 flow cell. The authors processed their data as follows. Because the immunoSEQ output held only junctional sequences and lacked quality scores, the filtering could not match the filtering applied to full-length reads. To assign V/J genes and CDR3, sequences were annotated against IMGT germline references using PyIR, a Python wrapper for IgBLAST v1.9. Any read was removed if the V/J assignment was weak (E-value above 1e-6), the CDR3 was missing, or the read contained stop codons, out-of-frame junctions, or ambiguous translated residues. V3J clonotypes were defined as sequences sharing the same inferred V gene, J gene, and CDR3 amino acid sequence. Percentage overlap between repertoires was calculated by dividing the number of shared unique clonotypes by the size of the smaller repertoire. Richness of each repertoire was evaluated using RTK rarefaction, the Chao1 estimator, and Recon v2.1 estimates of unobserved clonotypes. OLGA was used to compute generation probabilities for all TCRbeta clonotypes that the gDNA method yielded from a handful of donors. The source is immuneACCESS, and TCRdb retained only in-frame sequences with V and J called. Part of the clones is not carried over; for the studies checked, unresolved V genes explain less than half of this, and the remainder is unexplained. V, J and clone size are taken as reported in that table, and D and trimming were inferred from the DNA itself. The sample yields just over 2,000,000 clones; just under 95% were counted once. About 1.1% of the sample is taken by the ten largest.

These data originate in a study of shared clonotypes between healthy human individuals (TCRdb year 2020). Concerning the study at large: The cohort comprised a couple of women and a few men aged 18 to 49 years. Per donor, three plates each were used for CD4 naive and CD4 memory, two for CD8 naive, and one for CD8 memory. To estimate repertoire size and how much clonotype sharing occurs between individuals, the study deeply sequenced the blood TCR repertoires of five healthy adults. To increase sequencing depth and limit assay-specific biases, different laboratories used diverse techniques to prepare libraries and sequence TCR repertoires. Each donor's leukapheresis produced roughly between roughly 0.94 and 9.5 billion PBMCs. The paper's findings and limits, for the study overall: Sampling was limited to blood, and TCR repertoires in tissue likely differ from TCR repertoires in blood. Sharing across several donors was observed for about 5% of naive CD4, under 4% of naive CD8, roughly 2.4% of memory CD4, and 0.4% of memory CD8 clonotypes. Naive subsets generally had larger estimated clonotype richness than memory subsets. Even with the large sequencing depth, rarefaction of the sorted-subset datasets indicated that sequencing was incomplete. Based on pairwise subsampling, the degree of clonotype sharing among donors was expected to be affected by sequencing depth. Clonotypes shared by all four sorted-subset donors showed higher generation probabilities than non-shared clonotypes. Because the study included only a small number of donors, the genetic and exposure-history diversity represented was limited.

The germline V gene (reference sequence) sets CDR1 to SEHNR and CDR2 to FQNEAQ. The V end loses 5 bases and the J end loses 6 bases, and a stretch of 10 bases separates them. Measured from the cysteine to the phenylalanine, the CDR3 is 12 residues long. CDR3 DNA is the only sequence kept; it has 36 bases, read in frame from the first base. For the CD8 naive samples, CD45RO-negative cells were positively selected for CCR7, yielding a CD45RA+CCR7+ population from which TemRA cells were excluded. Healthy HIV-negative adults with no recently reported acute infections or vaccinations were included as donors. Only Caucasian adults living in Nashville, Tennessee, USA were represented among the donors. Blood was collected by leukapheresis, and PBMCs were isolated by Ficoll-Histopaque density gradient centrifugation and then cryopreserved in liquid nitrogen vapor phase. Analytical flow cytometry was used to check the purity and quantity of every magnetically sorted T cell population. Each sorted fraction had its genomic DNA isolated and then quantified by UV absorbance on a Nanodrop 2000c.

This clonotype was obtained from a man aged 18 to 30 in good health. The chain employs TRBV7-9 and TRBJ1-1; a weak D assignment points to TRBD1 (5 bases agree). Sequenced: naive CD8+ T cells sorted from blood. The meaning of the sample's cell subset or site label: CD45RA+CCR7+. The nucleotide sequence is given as TGTGCCAGCAGCCCTCAGGGCTCTGAAGCTTTCTTT. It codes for CASSPQGSEAFF.